What follows are 28 T cell receptor beta chains derived from one specimen sequenced in a study of T-cell reconstitution after alpha-beta-depleted transplantation in children. As it was prepared, the TCRbeta library received unique molecular identifiers. TCRdb re-called the PCR reads through MiXCR, storing one row per CDR3 protein. Of approximately 490,000 distinct CDR3 sequences listed, approximately 12% are singletons. The input for sequencing was PBMCs from the stem cell graft donor, taken from the stem cell graft. These receptors all come from a human donor who donated a stem cell graft to a child with combined immunodeficiency.

The V gene is TRBV12-3 or TRBV12-4, the J gene TRBJ2-7, with 7 bases matching TRBD1. Losses at the gene ends were 6 bases for V and 3 bases for J; bases not matched to a gene: 11. The CDR3 has 15 residues. The CDR3 protein is CASSYEMGQNYEQYF. The CDR3 coding sequence is TGTGCCAGCAGCTACGAAATGGGACAGAACTACGAGCAGTACTTC.

This clonotype was detected only a few times. The V and J genes are TRBV9 and TRBJ1-3; weak D call: TRBD1 (6 bases). Per the germline V gene, CDR1 is SGDLS and CDR2 is YYNGEE. V was pared by 2 bases and J by 4 bases, with 13 bases between. The CDR3 runs 15 residues. In DNA, the CDR3 is TGTGCCAGCAGCGTGGCTGGGGGCGAAGGAAACACCATATATTTT. Protein product: CASSVAGGEGNTIYF.

This rearrangement joins TRBV7-8 to TRBJ1-2; D possibly corresponds to TRBD1 (6 bases). V was shortened by 1 base and J by 4 bases, with 16 bases between the two germline ends. CDR1 and CDR2 (germline): SGHVS, FQNEAQ. This CDR3 contains 16 residues. CDR3 sequence (DNA): TGTGCCAGCAGCTTAGGCAAATACAGGGACCCCTATGGCTACACCTTC. It translates to CASSLGKYRDPYGYTF.

This clonotype was observed many times. V gene TRBV15 combines with J gene TRBJ2-1; D remains ambiguous. The CDR3 is made up of 15 amino acids. From germline, CDR1 is LNHNV and CDR2 YYDKDF (reference sequence). V was pared by 6 bases and J by 4 bases, with 16 bases between. The CDR3 sequence is CATSPKKDGYNEQFF. The CDR3 coding sequence is TGTGCCACCAGTCCGAAAAAGGACGGTTACAATGAGCAGTTCTTC.

Only a few counts were recorded for this clonotype. The chain employs TRBV20-1 and TRBJ2-2, with D hard to call. Per germline, CDR1 DFQATT and CDR2 SNEGSKA (reference sequence). The CDR3 is made up of 13 amino acids. Between the trimmed V and J ends, which lost 1 base and 6 bases, there was a span of 9 bases. Here the CDR3 DNA reads TGCAGTGCTAGAGTCTCACATCCCGGGGAGCTGTTTTTT. This sequence encodes CSARVSHPGELFF.

A few counts support this clonotype. The chain uses TRBV30 and TRBJ1-4, with TRBD1 as a possible D gene (5 bases). The V end lost 0 bases, the J end lost 4 bases, and 12 bases lay between the germline ends. Germline V CDR1 and CDR2: GTSNPN, SVGIG (reference sequence). The CDR3 runs to 15 residues. The CDR3 sequence: CAWSVATVFNEKLFF. CDR3 nucleotides: TGTGCCTGGAGTGTGGCGACAGTCTTTAATGAAAAACTGTTTTTT.

This clonotype was counted a few times. The genes are TRBV29-1 and TRBJ1-1; TRBD1 agrees at 9 bases. Trimming removed 7 bases from V and 3 bases from J; junction bases left unmatched: 6. CDR3 size: 13 residues. From germline, CDR1 is SQVTM and CDR2 ANQGSEA. CDR3 sequence (DNA): TGCAGCGGGGGACAGGGAGAGGACACTGAAGCTTTCTTT. It translates to CSGGQGEDTEAFF.

The rearrangement links TRBV20-1 to TRBJ1-5, with D hard to call. Germline V gives CDR1 DFQATT, CDR2 SNEGSKA (reference sequence). This CDR3 has 10 amino acids. CDR3 protein: CERGNQPQHF. For the CDR3, the DNA is TGCGAACGGGGCAATCAGCCCCAGCATTTT.

The sample holds many counts of this clonotype. The gene calls are TRBV6-2 or TRBV6-3 and TRBJ2-3, with D perhaps TRBD1 or TRBD2 (5 bases each). The V end was cut by 6 bases, the J end by 0 bases, with 13 bases between. The length of the CDR3 is 15 residues. Germline loops: CDR1 MNHEY, CDR2 SVGEGT. CDR3 region: CASSKGRQSTDTQYF. In DNA form, the CDR3 reads TGTGCCAGCAGCAAGGGACGCCAAAGCACAGATACGCAGTATTTT.

This clonotype turned up a few times. The chain employs TRBV6-5 and TRBJ1-6, with D perhaps matching TRBD1 (5 bases). This CDR3 has 15 residues. CDR1 and CDR2 (germline): MNHEY, SVGAGI. V gave up 2 bases and J gave up 5 bases, with 10 bases separating them. In DNA, the CDR3 is TGTGCCAGCAGTTACAGGGGACTGGATAATTCACCCCTCCACTTT. Protein sequence: CASSYRGLDNSPLHF.

The sample holds a few counts of this clonotype. The gene calls are TRBV12-5 and TRBJ2-1; 8 positions agree with TRBD2. Germline CDR1 LGHNT, CDR2 FRNRAP. The CDR3 length is 14 residues. Trimming at V came to 4 bases and at J to 6 bases, leaving 5 bases not matched to a gene. CDR3 DNA sequence: TGTGCTAGTGGTTCACTAGCGGTTGGCAATGAGCAGTTCTTC. This sequence encodes CASGSLAVGNEQFF.

In this sample, this clonotype turned up many times. This chain links TRBV12-3 or TRBV12-4 with TRBJ2-3; possibly TRBD2 for D (6 bases). The V end was cut by 3 bases, the J end by 2 bases, with 15 bases between. This CDR3 has 16 residues. The chain's CDR3 is CASSFFGGANTDTQYF. The CDR3 DNA reads as TGTGCCAGCAGTTTCTTCGGCGGGGCGAACACAGATACGCAGTATTTT.

This clonotype was detected many times. The genes are TRBV28 and TRBJ2-1, with 11 positions matching TRBD1. Per germline, CDR1 MDHEN and CDR2 SYDVKM. The CDR3 runs 18 residues. The trim removed 5 bases at V and 1 base at J, leaving 10 bases unmatched. The CDR3 sequence: CASSTNPGTGGSYNEQFF. The CDR3 coding sequence is TGTGCCAGCAGTACTAATCCCGGGACAGGGGGATCCTACAATGAGCAGTTCTTC.

This clonotype was observed a handful of times. V gene TRBV7-2 combines with J gene TRBJ1-1, with 10 bases that match TRBD1. The CDR3 length is 15 residues. Trimming removed 1 base from V and 4 bases from J; junction bases left unmatched: 3. Germline CDR1 reads SGHTA; CDR2 reads FQGNSA. The CDR3, as DNA: TGTGCCAGCAGCTTAGGGACAGGGGGAAGCACTGAAGCTTTCTTT. Protein product: CASSLGTGGSTEAFF.

This clonotype has just a few counts. This chain uses TRBV7-9 with TRBJ2-5; D gene ambiguous. The CDR3 covers 14 residues. Between the trimmed V and J ends, which lost 5 bases and 2 bases, there was a span of 12 bases. Germline loops: CDR1 SEHNR, CDR2 FQNEAQ (reference sequence). CDR3 DNA sequence: TGTGCCAGCAGCCCCCGAAGGGTTCAAGAGACCCAGTACTTC. Translated, it gives CASSPRRVQETQYF. Based on the CDR3 plus reference TRBV7-9 and TRBJ2-5, the full variable domain is DTGVSQNPRHKITKRGQNVTFRCDPISEHNRLYWYRQTLGQGPEFLTYFQNEAQLEKSRLLSDRFSAERPKGSFSTLEIQRTEQGDSAMYLCASSPRRVQETQYFGPGTRLLVL.

The chain is built from TRBV29-1 and TRBJ1-1, with D possibly TRBD1 on 5 matching bases. The V gene lost 5 bases and the J gene lost 6 bases, with 13 bases spanning the gap. The CDR3 is 12 residues long. Looked up from germline, CDR1 is SQVTM and CDR2 is ANQGSEA. This CDR3 reads CSVRTAGAEAFF. CDR3 nucleotides: TGCAGCGTTAGGACCGCGGGGGCTGAAGCTTTCTTT.

This chain connects TRBV5-1 to TRBJ2-2, with 8 bases that match TRBD1. V lost 2 bases to trimming and J lost 4 bases; unmatched junction nucleotides: 1. Germline assignment: CDR1 SGHRS and CDR2 YFSETQ. The CDR3 loop spans 14 amino acids. CDR3 protein: CASSFDRGTGELFF. CDR3 DNA: TGCGCCAGCAGCTTCGACAGGGGCACCGGGGAGCTGTTTTTT.

This clonotype was counted a single time. This chain connects TRBV29-1 to TRBJ2-1, with unresolved D. Germline CDR1 is SQVTM and CDR2 is ANQGSEA. The ends were cut back, 4 bases at V and 6 bases at J, with 16 bases in the middle. The CDR3 is 14 amino acids. CDR3 in amino acids: CSVVTPDRGNEQFF. The CDR3 region has the DNA TGCAGCGTTGTGACCCCTGATAGAGGCAATGAGCAGTTCTTC.

V and J are TRBV4-3 and TRBJ1-4; 7 positions match TRBD1. The CDR3 loop spans 16 amino acids. The germline V gene encodes CDR1 LGHNA and CDR2 YSLEER. V lost 5 bases, J lost 8 bases, and 14 bases stayed unmatched. CDR3 sequence: CASSWGLTGSVEKLFF. CDR3 bases: TGCGCCAGCAGCTGGGGATTGACAGGGAGTGTCGAAAAACTGTTTTTT.

The rearrangement joins TRBV3-1 to TRBJ2-1; TRBD2 matches 14 bases. The CDR3 contains 22 residues. Germline V CDR1 and CDR2: LGHDT, YNNKEL (reference sequence). Trimming took 0 bases from V and 2 from J; bases not matched to a gene: 15. This CDR3 reads CASSQELAEGTSGSSPYNEQFF. CDR3 sequence (DNA): TGTGCCAGCAGCCAAGAACTAGCTGAAGGGACTAGCGGGAGTAGCCCCTACAATGAGCAGTTCTTC.

The table lists this clonotype with many counts. The chain recombines TRBV12-3 or TRBV12-4 with TRBJ2-1; TRBD2 agrees at 14 bases. V gave up 5 bases and J gave up 7 bases; unmatched junction bases: 4. This CDR3 is 15 amino acids long. CDR3 sequence (DNA): TGTGCCAGCAGTCCCGGGACTAGCGGGGGAAATGAGCAGTTCTTC. Encoded protein: CASSPGTSGGNEQFF.

This clonotype turned up a few times. The chain carries TRBV20-1 and TRBJ2-7; 9 bases line up with TRBD1. CDR1 is DFQATT and CDR2 is SNEGSKA in the germline V gene (reference sequence). The CDR3 consists of 14 residues. V gave up 6 bases and J gave up 4 bases; unmatched junction bases: 10. CDR3: CSALTGQGEYEQYF. The CDR3 DNA is TGCAGTGCGCTAACGGGACAGGGCGAGTACGAGCAGTACTTC.

The table lists this clonotype with a few counts. The gene calls are TRBV20-1 and TRBJ2-3; weak D call: TRBD1 (6 bases). CDR1 and CDR2 from the germline V gene are DFQATT and SNEGSKA (reference sequence). The length of the CDR3 is 14 residues. V was trimmed by 5 bases and J by 1 base, leaving 13 bases between them. The CDR3, as DNA: TGCAGTGCTCCCGGGACACCTGGCACAGATACGCAGTATTTT. This gives the protein CSAPGTPGTDTQYF.

This clonotype has only a few counts. V usage is TRBV9 and J usage is TRBJ2-3; 7 bases match TRBD2. Germline-derived CDR1 and CDR2 are SGDLS and YYNGEE. This CDR3 comprises 16 residues. V was clipped by 4 bases and J by 4 bases; unmatched bases: 12. CDR3 sequence reads: CASSIHLSGAADTQYF. CDR3 nucleotide sequence: TGTGCCAGCAGCATCCATCTAAGCGGGGCTGCAGATACGCAGTATTTT.

The gene calls are TRBV29-1 and TRBJ2-1; 8 bases line up with TRBD2. The CDR3 covers 15 residues. Germline CDR1 reads SQVTM; CDR2 reads ANQGSEA. V was clipped by 2 bases and J by 6 bases; unmatched bases: 9. The CDR3 DNA follows: TGCAGCGTTGAAAGGGCGGGAGGAGGGGTCAATGAGCAGTTCTTC. It codes for CSVERAGGGVNEQFF.

This clonotype was observed at least ten times. The chain joins TRBV10-3 to TRBJ2-3; 10 bases line up with TRBD1. Germline V gene lookup returns CDR1 ENHRY and CDR2 SYGVKD. Trimming cost V 0 bases and J 9 bases; bases outside gene matches: 0. The CDR3 spans 13 residues. The CDR3 sequence: CAISESGQGTQYF. CDR3 bases: TGTGCCATCAGTGAGTCGGGACAGGGGACGCAGTATTTT.

This clonotype appeared a few times. This chain connects TRBV27 to TRBJ2-7; possible D gene TRBD1, 7 bases. The CDR3 length is 14 residues. Germline V gives CDR1 MNHEY, CDR2 SMNVEV (reference sequence). Trimming took 6 bases from V and 2 from J, leaving 14 bases between them. In DNA form, the CDR3 reads TGTGCCAGCAGGGGGGGACAGATTACCTACGAGCAGTACTTC. Its protein is CASRGGQITYEQYF.

The table lists this clonotype with a few counts. The V gene is TRBV15, the J gene TRBJ1-4; 7 bases align to TRBD1. J was trimmed by 8 bases and V by 0 bases; bases with no gene match: 3. The germline V gene encodes CDR1 LNHNV and CDR2 YYDKDF (reference sequence). This CDR3 contains 14 residues. This chain's CDR3 is CATSRERGREKLFF. The CDR3 coding sequence is TGTGCCACCAGCAGAGAGAGGGGGCGCGAAAAACTGTTTTTT.